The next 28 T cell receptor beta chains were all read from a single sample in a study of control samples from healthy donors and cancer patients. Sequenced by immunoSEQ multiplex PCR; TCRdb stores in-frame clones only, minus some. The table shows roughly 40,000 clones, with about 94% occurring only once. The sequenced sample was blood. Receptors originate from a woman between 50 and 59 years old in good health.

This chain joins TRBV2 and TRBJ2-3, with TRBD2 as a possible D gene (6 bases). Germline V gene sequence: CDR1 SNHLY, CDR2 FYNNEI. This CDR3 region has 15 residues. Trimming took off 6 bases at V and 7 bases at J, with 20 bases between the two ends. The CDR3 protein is CASRTRDGAWNTQYF. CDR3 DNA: TGTGCCAGCAGAACGCGGGACGGCGCTTGGAATACGCAGTATTTT. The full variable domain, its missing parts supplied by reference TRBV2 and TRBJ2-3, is EPEVTQTPSHQVTQMGQEVILRCVPISNHLYFYWYRQILGQKVEFLVSFYNNEISEKSEIFDDQFSVERPDGSNFTLKIRSTKLEDSAMYFCASRTRDGAWNTQYFGPGTRLTVL.

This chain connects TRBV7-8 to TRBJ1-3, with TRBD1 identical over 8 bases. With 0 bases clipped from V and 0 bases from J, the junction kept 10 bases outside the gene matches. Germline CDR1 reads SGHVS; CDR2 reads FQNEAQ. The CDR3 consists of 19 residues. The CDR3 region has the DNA TGTGCCAGCAGCTTAGCCAGGGGGCTACGCAGCAGCTCTGGAAACACCATATATTTT. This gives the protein CASSLARGLRSSSGNTIYF.

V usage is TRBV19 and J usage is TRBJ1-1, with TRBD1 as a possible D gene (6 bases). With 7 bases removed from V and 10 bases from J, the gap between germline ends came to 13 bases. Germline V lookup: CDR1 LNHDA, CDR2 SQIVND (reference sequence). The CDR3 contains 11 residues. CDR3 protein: CASTWGGTAFF. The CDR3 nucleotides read TGTGCCAGTACCTGGGGGGGCACAGCTTTCTTT.

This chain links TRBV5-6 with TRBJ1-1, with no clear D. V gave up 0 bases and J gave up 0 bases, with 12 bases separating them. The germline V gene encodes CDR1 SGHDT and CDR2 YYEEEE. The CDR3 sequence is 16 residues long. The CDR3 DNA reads TGTGCCAGCAGCTTGGGGAATTGGGCGGTGAACACTGAAGCTTTCTTT. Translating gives CASSLGNWAVNTEAFF. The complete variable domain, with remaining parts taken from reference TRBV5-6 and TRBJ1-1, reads DAGVTQSPTHLIKTRGQQVTLRCSPKSGHDTVSWYQQALGQGPQFIFQYYEEEERQRGNFPDRFSGHQFPNYSSELNVNALLLGDSALYLCASSLGNWAVNTEAFFGQGTRLTVV.

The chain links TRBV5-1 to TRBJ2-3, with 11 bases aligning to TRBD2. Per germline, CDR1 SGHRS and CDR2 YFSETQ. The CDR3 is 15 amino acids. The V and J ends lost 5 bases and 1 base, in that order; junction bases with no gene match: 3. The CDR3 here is CASRKTSGGTDTQYF. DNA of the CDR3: TGCGCCAGCAGGAAGACTAGCGGGGGCACAGATACGCAGTATTTT. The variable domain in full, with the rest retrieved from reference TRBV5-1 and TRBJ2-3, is KAGVTQTPRYLIKTRGQQVTLSCSPISGHRSVSWYQQTPGQGLQFLFEYFSETQRNKGNFPGRFSGRQFSNSRSEMNVSTLELGDSALYLCASRKTSGGTDTQYFGPGTRLTVL.

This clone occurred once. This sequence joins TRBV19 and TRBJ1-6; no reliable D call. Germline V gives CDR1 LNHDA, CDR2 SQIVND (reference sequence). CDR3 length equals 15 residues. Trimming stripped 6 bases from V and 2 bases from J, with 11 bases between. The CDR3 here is CASSPRVAYNSPLHF. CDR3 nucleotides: TGTGCCAGTAGCCCTCGGGTCGCCTATAATTCACCCCTCCACTTT.

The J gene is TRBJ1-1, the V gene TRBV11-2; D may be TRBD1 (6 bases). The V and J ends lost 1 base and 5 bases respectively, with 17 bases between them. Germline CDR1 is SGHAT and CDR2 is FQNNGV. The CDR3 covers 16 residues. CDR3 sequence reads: CASSLGSRGGRTEAFF. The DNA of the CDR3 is TGTGCCAGCAGCTTAGGGTCTAGGGGGGGGAGGACTGAAGCTTTCTTT.

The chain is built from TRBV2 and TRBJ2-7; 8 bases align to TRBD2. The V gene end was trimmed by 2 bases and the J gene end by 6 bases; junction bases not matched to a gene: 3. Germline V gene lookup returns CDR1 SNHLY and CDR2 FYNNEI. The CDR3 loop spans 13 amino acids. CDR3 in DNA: TGTGCCAGCAGTGAACGCGGGGGGCTCGAGCAGTACTTC. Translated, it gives CASSERGGLEQYF.

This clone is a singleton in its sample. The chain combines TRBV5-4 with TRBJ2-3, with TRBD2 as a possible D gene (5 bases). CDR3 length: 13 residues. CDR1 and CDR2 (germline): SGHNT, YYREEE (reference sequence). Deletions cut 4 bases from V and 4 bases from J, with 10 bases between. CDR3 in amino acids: CASSGGRADTQYF. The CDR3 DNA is TGTGCCAGCAGCGGAGGTCGAGCAGATACGCAGTATTTT.

CDR3 DNA sequence: TGTGCCAGCAGCCAAAATACAGGGGGAGGGAGCTCTGAAGCTTTCTTT. This codes for CASSQNTGGGSSEAFF. This chain uses TRBV7-6 with TRBJ1-1; 8 bases match TRBD1. There are 16 residues in the CDR3. Germline V gene data show CDR1 as SGHVS and CDR2 as FNYEAQ. With V trimmed by 5 bases and J by 6 bases, 14 bases remained unmatched.

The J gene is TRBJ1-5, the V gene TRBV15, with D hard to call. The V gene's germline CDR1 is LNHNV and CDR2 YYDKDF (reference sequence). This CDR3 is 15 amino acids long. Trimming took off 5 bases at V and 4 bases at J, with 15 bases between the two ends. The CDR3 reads CATSGLGSQNQPQHF. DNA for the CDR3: TGTGCCACCAGCGGACTTGGGAGCCAGAATCAGCCCCAGCATTTT.

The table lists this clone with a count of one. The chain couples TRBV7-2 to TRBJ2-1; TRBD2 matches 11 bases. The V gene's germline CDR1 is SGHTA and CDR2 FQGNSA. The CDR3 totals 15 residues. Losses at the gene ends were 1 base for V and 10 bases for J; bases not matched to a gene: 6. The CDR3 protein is CASSLDSGGAREQFF. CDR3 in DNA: TGTGCCAGCAGCTTAGATAGCGGGGGGGCCAGGGAGCAGTTCTTC.

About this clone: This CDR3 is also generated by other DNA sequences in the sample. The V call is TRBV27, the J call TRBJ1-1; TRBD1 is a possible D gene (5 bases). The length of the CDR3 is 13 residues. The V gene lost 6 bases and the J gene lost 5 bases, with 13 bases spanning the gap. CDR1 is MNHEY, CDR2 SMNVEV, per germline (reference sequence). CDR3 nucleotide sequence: TGTGCCAGCAGGTGGGGCGCCTTGACTGAAGCTTTCTTT. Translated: CASRWGALTEAFF.

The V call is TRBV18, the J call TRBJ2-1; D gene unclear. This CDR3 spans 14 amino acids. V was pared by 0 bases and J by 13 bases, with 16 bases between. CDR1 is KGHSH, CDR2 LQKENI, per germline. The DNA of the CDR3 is TGTGCCAGCTCACCACCGACGTCCCCATTCGTCCAGTTCTTC. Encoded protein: CASSPPTSPFVQFF.

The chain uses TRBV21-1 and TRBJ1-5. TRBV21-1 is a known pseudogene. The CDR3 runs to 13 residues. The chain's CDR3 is CASSARGTKGQHF. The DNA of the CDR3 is TGTGCCAGCAGCGCCCGGGGGACCAAAGGCCAGCATTTT.

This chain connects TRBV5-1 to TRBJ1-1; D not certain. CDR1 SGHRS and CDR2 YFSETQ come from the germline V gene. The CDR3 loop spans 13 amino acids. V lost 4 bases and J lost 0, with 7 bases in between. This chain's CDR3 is CASSGGLNTEAFF. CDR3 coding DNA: TGCGCCAGCAGCGGAGGTCTGAACACTGAAGCTTTCTTT.

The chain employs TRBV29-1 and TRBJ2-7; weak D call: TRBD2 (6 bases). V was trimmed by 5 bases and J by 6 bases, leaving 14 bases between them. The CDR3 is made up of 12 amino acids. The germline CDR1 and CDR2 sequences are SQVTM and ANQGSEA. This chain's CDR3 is CSVTKGTGEQYF. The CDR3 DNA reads TGCAGCGTTACCAAGGGGACTGGCGAGCAGTACTTC.

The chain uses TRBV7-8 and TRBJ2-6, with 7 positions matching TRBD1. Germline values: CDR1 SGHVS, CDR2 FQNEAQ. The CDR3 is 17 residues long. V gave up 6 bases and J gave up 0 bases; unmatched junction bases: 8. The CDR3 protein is CASSRQGSFSGANVLTF. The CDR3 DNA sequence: TGTGCCAGCAGTCGACAGGGCTCCTTCTCTGGGGCCAACGTCCTGACTTTC. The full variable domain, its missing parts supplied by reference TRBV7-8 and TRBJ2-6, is GAGVSQSPRYKVAKRGQDVALRCDPISGHVSLFWYQQALGQGPEFLTYFQNEAQLDKSGLPSDRFFAERPEGSVSTLKIQRTQQEDSAVYLCASSRQGSFSGANVLTFGAGSRLTVL.

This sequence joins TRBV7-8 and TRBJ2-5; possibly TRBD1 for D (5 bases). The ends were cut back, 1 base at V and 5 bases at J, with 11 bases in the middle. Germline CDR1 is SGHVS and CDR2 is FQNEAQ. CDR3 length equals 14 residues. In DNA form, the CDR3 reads TGTGCCAGCAGCTTAGATCAGGGATGGGAGACCCAGTACTTC. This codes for CASSLDQGWETQYF. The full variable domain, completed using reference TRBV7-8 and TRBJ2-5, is GAGVSQSPRYKVAKRGQDVALRCDPISGHVSLFWYQQALGQGPEFLTYFQNEAQLDKSGLPSDRFFAERPEGSVSTLKIQRTQQEDSAVYLCASSLDQGWETQYFGPGTRLLVL.

The chain's CDR3 is CASSSGQPGTIYF. Here the CDR3 DNA reads TGTGCCAGCAGTTCCGGACAGCCTGGCACCATATATTTT. The chain links TRBV28 to TRBJ1-3; a possible D gene is TRBD1 (6 bases). The V and J ends lost 4 bases and 9 bases respectively, with 13 bases between them. The CDR3 spans 13 residues. CDR1 MDHEN and CDR2 SYDVKM come from the germline V gene.

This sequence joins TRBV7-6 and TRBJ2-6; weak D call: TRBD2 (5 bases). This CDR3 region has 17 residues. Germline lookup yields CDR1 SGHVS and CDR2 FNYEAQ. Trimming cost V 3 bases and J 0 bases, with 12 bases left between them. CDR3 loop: CASSFEAGVSGANVLTF. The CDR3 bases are TGTGCCAGCAGCTTTGAGGCCGGGGTCTCTGGGGCCAACGTCCTGACTTTC.

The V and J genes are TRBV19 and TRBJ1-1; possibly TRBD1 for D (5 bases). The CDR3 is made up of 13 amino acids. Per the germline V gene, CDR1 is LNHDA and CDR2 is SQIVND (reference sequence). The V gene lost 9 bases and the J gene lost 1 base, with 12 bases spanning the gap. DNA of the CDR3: TGTGCCAGCCGATCCAGGGAGAACACTGAAGCTTTCTTT. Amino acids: CASRSRENTEAFF.

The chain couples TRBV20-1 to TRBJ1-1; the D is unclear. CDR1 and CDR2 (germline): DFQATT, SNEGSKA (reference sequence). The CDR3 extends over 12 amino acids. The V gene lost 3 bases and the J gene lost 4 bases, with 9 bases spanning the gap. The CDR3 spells CSASGRSTEAFF. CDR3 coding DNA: TGCAGTGCTAGTGGCCGATCCACTGAAGCTTTCTTT.

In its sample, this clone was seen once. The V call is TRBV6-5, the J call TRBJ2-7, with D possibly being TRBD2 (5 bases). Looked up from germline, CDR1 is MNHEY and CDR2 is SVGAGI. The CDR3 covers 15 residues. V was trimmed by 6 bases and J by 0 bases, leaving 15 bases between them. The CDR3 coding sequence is TGTGCCAGCAGCCCGCGGGCAGATTACTCCTACGAGCAGTACTTC. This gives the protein CASSPRADYSYEQYF.

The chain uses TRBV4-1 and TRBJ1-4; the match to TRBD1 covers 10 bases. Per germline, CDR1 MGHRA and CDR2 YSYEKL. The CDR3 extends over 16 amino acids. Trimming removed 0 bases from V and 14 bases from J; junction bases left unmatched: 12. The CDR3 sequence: CASSQESADRGSKLFF. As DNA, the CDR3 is TGCGCCAGCAGCCAAGAGTCAGCGGACAGGGGGTCTAAGCTGTTTTTT.

The DNA for the CDR3 is TGTGCCAGTAGTAAGACTAGCGGGGGTTCCGGAGGTACGCAGTATTTT. This gives the protein CASSKTSGGSGGTQYF. The chain employs TRBV19 and TRBJ2-3; 12 nucleotides line up with TRBD2. This CDR3 has 16 residues. The trim removed 4 bases at V and 8 bases at J, leaving 10 bases unmatched. CDR1 is LNHDA, CDR2 SQIVND, per germline (reference sequence). The whole variable domain, remainder taken from reference TRBV19 and TRBJ2-3, is DGGITQSPKYLFRKEGQNVTLSCEQNLNHDAMYWYRQDPGQGLRLIYYSQIVNDFQKGDIAEGYSVSREKKESFPLTVTSAQKNPTAFYLCASSKTSGGSGGTQYFGPGTRLTVL.

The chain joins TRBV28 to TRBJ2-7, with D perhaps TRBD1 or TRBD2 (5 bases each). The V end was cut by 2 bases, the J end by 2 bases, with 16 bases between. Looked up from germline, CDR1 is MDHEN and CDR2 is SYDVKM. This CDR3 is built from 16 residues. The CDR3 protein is CASSLPSAGAAYEQYF. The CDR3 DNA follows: TGTGCCAGCAGTTTACCCTCCGCCGGGGCGGCCTACGAGCAGTACTTC.

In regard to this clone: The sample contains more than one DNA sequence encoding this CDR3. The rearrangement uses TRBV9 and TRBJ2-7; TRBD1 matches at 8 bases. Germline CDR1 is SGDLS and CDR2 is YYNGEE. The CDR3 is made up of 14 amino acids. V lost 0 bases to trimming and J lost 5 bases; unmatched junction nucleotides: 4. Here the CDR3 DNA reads TGTGCCAGCAGCGTAGGACAGGGGTTGGACGAGCAGTACTTC. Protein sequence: CASSVGQGLDEQYF.